Following are 18 T cell receptor beta chains from one sample sequenced in a study of T-cell memory formation after mild COVID-19 (dated by TCRdb to the early 2020s). The library was prepared using 5' RACE. Sequencing took place on an Illumina NovaSeq 6000. TCRdb reprocessed the public reads (quality trimming at Q25 with fastp, clone calling with MiXCR) and kept in-frame beta chains. Identical CDR3 protein sequences are pooled into one entry, listed with their most common genes and DNA. The table for this sample lists approximately 300,000 distinct CDR3 sequences; about a sixth of them were counted only once. The ten largest clonotypes hold 22% of the sample. Sequenced material: PBMCs or a T cell subset sorted from them (not recorded which). Receptor source: a man aged 18 to 29 who had mild COVID-19 (a few samples of this study predate the infection). The sample titles of this study are shuffled in the database, so cell type and time point are left out; the donor was told from shared clones.

The table lists this clonotype with a few counts. CDR3 bases: TGTGCCAGCAGCTTGCCCCCTCAACAGTTCTTC. Translated, it gives CASSLPPQQFF. This sequence joins TRBV11-2 and TRBJ2-1; D not certain. V lost 3 bases, J lost 13 bases, and 10 bases lay in between. This CDR3 has 11 residues. In germline, CDR1 is SGHAT, CDR2 FQNNGV.

This clonotype was observed a few times. In DNA, the CDR3 is TGTCCCAAGTCCGGGACAGATATGGCTGTAACTAATTCACCCCTCCACTTT. It specifies CPKSGTDMAVTNSPLHF. The chain links TRBV6-5 to TRBJ1-6, with 7 positions matching TRBD1. Looked up from germline, CDR1 is MNHEY and CDR2 is SVGAGI. The CDR3 runs to 17 residues.

The J gene is TRBJ2-7, the V gene TRBV7-9; 8 nucleotides align to TRBD1. The CDR3 totals 15 residues. Germline V gives CDR1 SEHNR, CDR2 FQNEAQ (reference sequence). The V and J ends lost 4 bases and 3 bases, in that order; junction bases with no gene match: 8. CDR3 bases: TGTGCCAGCAGCTCGGACAGGGCGTTAAGCTACGAGCAGTACTTC. Its translation: CASSSDRALSYEQYF. Complete variable domain (other parts from reference TRBV7-9 and TRBJ2-7): DTGVSQNPRHKITKRGQNVTFRCDPISEHNRLYWYRQTLGQGPEFLTYFQNEAQLEKSRLLSDRFSAERPKGSFSTLEIQRTEQGDSAMYLCASSSDRALSYEQYFGPGTRLTVT.

The V call is TRBV12-3 or TRBV12-4, the J call TRBJ2-1, with 8 bases that match TRBD1. The CDR3 contains 14 residues. The junction had 6 bases not matched to a gene; V was cut back by 3 bases and J by 8 bases. Here the CDR3 reads CASSLQGAIYEQFF. The CDR3, as DNA: TGTGCCAGCAGTTTGCAGGGGGCGATCTATGAGCAGTTCTTC.

The rearrangement joins TRBV2 to TRBJ2-1; 13 bases align to TRBD2. V lost 8 bases, J lost 15 bases, and 13 bases stayed unmatched. The CDR3 length is 14 residues. Germline-derived CDR1 and CDR2 are SNHLY and FYNNEI. CDR3 DNA: TGTGCCAGCCAAACTAGCGGGGGGGCCGGGTGGATGTTCTTC. Translated, it gives CASQTSGGAGWMFF. Full variable domain (outside the CDR3, taken from reference TRBV2 and TRBJ2-1): EPEVTQTPSHQVTQMGQEVILRCVPISNHLYFYWYRQILGQKVEFLVSFYNNEISEKSEIFDDQFSVERPDGSNFTLKIRSTKLEDSAMYFCASQTSGGAGWMFFGPGTRLTVL.

This clonotype was found a few times. The chain is built from TRBV7-2 and TRBJ1-5; perhaps TRBD1 as D (5 bases). V was shortened by 2 bases and J by 7 bases, with 15 bases between the two germline ends. CDR3 length equals 15 residues. Germline lookup yields CDR1 SGHTA and CDR2 FQGNSA. DNA of the CDR3: TGTGCCAGCAGCTTAACTACGGGGGTAAGGCAGCCCCAGCATTTT. Protein sequence: CASSLTTGVRQPQHF.

This clonotype was counted many times. V is TRBV9 and J is TRBJ2-3, with D possibly TRBD2 on 6 matching bases. V gave up 0 bases and J gave up 10 bases, with 9 bases separating them. Germline lookup yields CDR1 SGDLS and CDR2 YYNGEE. The CDR3 consists of 12 residues. The CDR3 here is CASSVGGNAQYF. The CDR3, as DNA: TGTGCCAGCAGCGTAGGCGGGAATGCGCAGTATTTT.

This clonotype came up a few times. The chain carries TRBV4-1 and TRBJ2-1; 7 bases are a match to TRBD2. CDR1 and CDR2 (germline): MGHRA, YSYEKL. V lost 0 bases to trimming and J lost 5 bases; unmatched junction nucleotides: 4. The CDR3 has 15 residues. In DNA, the CDR3 is TGCGCCAGCAGCCAAGAAGCGGGGTCAGACAATGAGCAGTTCTTC. Its protein product is CASSQEAGSDNEQFF.

The chain carries TRBV7-3 and TRBJ2-1; no clear D. Germline V gene sequence: CDR1 SGHTA, CDR2 FQGTGA. This CDR3 has 13 residues. V was clipped by 5 bases and J by 8 bases, with 13 bases between them. Here the CDR3 DNA reads TGTGCCAGCAGCCTCCGACGTGGCGATGAGCAGTTCTTC. As protein: CASSLRRGDEQFF.

This clonotype was seen only a few times. The J gene is TRBJ2-7, the V gene TRBV28; D is possibly TRBD1 (5 bases). CDR1 and CDR2 (germline): MDHEN, SYDVKM. Trimming cost V 5 bases and J 2 bases, with 13 bases left between them. This CDR3 has 14 amino acids. The CDR3 DNA reads as TGTGCCAGCAGTACAGGACAAAGTGCCTACGAGCAGTACGTC. Translation gives CASSTGQSAYEQYV.

The chain carries TRBV3-1 and TRBJ2-3; D is uncertain. Trimming took 1 base from V and 2 from J, leaving 13 bases between them. The CDR3 contains 16 residues. The V gene's germline CDR1 is LGHDT and CDR2 YNNKEL (reference sequence). The CDR3 DNA sequence: TGTGCCAGCAGCCAAGTTTTCGGAGCCCCCACAGATACGCAGTATTTT. Translated, it gives CASSQVFGAPTDTQYF.

This chain links TRBV7-3 with TRBJ2-3; D possibly matches TRBD1 or TRBD2 (5 bases each). The CDR3 covers 14 residues. The germline V and J ends were trimmed by 5 bases and 2 bases, with 11 bases remaining between them. Germline CDR1 is SGHTA and CDR2 is FQGTGA. CDR3 amino acids: CASSPGPYTDTQYF. CDR3 DNA sequence: TGTGCCAGCAGCCCGGGGCCCTACACAGATACGCAGTATTTT.

This clonotype has at least ten counts. V is TRBV7-3 and J is TRBJ2-7; no clear D gene. This CDR3 comprises 14 residues. Looked up from germline, CDR1 is SGHTA and CDR2 is FQGTGA. Trimming cost V 6 bases and J 4 bases, with 16 bases left between them. DNA for the CDR3: TGTGCCAGCAGACCCCGCAGGTCCGTTTACGAGCAGTACGTC. Protein: CASRPRRSVYEQYV.

The J gene is TRBJ2-1, the V gene TRBV20-1, with 9 positions matching TRBD2. The CDR3 has 14 residues. With V trimmed by 8 bases and J by 6 bases, 11 bases remained unmatched. Germline-derived CDR1 and CDR2 are DFQATT and SNEGSKA (reference sequence). Here the CDR3 reads CSPWPAGGTNEQFF. In DNA form, the CDR3 reads TGCAGTCCCTGGCCTGCGGGGGGGACCAATGAGCAGTTCTTC.

V is TRBV28 and J is TRBJ1-2; D possibly corresponds to TRBD1 (6 bases). The V end lost 6 bases, the J end lost 1 base, and 18 bases lay between the germline ends. The CDR3 has 16 amino acids. From germline, CDR1 is MDHEN and CDR2 SYDVKM. The CDR3 protein is CASRSPQGPFNYGYTF. CDR3 coding DNA: TGTGCCAGCAGATCTCCACAGGGACCCTTTAACTATGGCTACACCTTC.

This clonotype appeared many times. This chain links TRBV6-5 with TRBJ1-1; no clear D gene. Trimming stripped 6 bases from V and 2 bases from J, with 7 bases between. This CDR3 spans 12 amino acids. Germline-derived CDR1 and CDR2 are MNHEY and SVGAGI. CDR3 DNA sequence: TGTGCCAGCAGACAAGATAACACTGAAGCTTTCTTT. As protein: CASRQDNTEAFF.

This clonotype has just a few counts. The chain joins TRBV7-9 to TRBJ1-2, with D possibly matching TRBD1 (6 bases). From germline, CDR1 is SEHNR and CDR2 FQNEAQ (reference sequence). The CDR3 length is 15 residues. V lost 5 bases and J 0 bases, leaving 13 bases between the germline ends. The CDR3 sequence: CASSGGDKANYGYTF. CDR3 nucleotide sequence: TGTGCCAGCAGCGGGGGGGACAAAGCTAACTATGGCTACACCTTC. Supplemented by reference TRBV7-9 and TRBJ1-2, the full variable domain reads DTGVSQNPRHKITKRGQNVTFRCDPISEHNRLYWYRQTLGQGPEFLTYFQNEAQLEKSRLLSDRFSAERPKGSFSTLEIQRTEQGDSAMYLCASSGGDKANYGYTFGSGTRLTVV.

The rearrangement joins TRBV6-5 to TRBJ1-1; D is unclear. There are 14 residues in the CDR3. V was cut by 0 bases and J by 4 bases, with 9 bases left in between. The germline V gene encodes CDR1 MNHEY and CDR2 SVGAGI. CDR3 DNA sequence: TGTGCCAGCAGTTACTCGGGTCGGAGCACTGAAGCTTTCTTT. It yields the protein CASSYSGRSTEAFF.